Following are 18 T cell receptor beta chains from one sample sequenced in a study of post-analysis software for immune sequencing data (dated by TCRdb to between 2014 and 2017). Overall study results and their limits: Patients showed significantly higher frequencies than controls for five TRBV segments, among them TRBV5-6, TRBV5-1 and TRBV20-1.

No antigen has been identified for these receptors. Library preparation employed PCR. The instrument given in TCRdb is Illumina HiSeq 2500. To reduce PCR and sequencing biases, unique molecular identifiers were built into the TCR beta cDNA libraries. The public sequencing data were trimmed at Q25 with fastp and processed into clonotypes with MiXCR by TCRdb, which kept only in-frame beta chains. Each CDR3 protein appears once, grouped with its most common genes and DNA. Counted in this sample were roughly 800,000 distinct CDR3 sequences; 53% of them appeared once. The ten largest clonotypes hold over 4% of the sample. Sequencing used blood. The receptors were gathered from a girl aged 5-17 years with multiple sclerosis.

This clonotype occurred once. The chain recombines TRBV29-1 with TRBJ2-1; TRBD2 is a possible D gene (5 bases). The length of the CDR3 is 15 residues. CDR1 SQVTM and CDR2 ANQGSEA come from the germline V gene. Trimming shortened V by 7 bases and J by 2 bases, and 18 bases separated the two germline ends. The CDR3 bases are TGCAGCGCCGCAGTGAGCGGTCACACCTACAATGAGCAGTTCTTC. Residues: CSAAVSGHTYNEQFF.

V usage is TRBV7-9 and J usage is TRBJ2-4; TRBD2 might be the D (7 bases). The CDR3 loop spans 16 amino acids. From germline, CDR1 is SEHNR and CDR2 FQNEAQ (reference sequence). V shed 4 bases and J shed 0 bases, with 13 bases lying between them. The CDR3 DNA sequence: TGTGCCAGCAGCTCAAGCGGGACAAAAGCCAAAAACATTCAGTACTTC. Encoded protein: CASSSSGTKAKNIQYF. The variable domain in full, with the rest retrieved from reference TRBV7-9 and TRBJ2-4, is DTGVSQNPRHKITKRGQNVTFRCDPISEHNRLYWYRQTLGQGPEFLTYFQNEAQLEKSRLLSDRFSAERPKGSFSTLEIQRTEQGDSAMYLCASSSSGTKAKNIQYFGAGTRLSVL.

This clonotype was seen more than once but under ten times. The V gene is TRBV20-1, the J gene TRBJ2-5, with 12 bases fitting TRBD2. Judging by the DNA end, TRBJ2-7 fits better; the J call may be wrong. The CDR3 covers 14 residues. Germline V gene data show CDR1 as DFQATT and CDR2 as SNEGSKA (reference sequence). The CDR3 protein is CSAQTSGRGDEQYF. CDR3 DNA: TGCAGTGCTCAGACTAGCGGGAGAGGCGACGAGCAGTACTTC.

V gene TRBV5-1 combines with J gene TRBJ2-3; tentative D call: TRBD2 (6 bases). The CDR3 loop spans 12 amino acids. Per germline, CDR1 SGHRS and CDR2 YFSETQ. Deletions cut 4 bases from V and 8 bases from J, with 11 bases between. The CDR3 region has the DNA TGCGCCAGCAGCACGACTAGAAGTACGCAGTATTTT. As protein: CASSTTRSTQYF.

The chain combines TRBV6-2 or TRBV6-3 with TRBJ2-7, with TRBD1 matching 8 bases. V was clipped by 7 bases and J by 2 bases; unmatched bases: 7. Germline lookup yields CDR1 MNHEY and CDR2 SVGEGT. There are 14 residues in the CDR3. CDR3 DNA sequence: TGTGCCAGCACCAGTGGACAGGGAGCCTACGAGCAGTACTTC. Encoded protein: CASTSGQGAYEQYF.

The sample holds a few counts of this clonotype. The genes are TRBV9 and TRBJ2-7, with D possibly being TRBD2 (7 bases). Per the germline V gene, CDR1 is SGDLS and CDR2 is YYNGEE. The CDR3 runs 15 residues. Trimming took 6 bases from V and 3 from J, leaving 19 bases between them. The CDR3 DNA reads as TGTGCCAGCACCCATAGTGGGGGGGCGTACTACGAGCAGTACTTC. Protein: CASTHSGGAYYEQYF.

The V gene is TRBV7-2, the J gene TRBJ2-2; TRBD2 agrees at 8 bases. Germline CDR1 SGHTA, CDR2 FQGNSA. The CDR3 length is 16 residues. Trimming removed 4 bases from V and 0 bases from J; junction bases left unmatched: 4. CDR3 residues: CASSYNGGANTGELFF. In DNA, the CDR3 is TGTGCCAGCAGCTACAACGGGGGGGCGAACACCGGGGAGCTGTTTTTT.

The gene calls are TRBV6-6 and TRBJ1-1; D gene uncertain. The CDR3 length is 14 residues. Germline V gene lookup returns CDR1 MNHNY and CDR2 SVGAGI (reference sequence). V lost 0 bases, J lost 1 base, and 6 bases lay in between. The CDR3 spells CASSYSTRNTEAFF. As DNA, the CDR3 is TGTGCCAGCAGTTACTCGACCAGGAACACTGAAGCTTTCTTT.

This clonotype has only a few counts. The CDR3 DNA reads as TGTGCCAGCAGCCAAGTTTCAGCAGTACGTTACGTGGAGCAGTACTTC. Protein: CASSQVSAVRYVEQYF. J is TRBJ2-5 and V is TRBV4-2; D ambiguous. V gave up 1 base and J gave up 11 bases, with 23 bases separating them. CDR1 LGHNA and CDR2 YNFKEQ come from the germline V gene. This CDR3 contains 16 residues.

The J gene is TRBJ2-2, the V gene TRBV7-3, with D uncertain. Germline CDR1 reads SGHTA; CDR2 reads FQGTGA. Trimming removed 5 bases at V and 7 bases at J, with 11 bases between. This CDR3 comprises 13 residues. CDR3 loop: CASSPQNVGELFF. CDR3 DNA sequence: TGTGCCAGCAGCCCCCAAAATGTCGGGGAGCTGTTTTTT.

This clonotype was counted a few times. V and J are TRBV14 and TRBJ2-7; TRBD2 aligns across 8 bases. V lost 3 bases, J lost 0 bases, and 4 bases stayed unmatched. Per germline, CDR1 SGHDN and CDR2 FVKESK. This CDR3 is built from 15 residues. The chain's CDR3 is CASSHRGGHSYEQYF. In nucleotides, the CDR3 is TGTGCCAGCAGCCACCGCGGGGGGCACTCCTACGAGCAGTACTTC.

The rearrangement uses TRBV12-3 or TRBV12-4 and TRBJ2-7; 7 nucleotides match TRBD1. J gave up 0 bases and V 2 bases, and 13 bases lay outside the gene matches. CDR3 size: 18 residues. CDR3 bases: TGTGCCAGCAGTTTACGGGGCAGGGGGTTAAGAAGCTCCTACGAGCAGTACTTC. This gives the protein CASSLRGRGLRSSYEQYF.

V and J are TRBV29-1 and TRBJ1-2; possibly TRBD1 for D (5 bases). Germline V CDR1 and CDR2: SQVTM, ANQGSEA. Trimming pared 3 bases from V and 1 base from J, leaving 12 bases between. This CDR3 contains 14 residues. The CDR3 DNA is TGCAGCGTTGACAGGGCCGAATTTAACTATGGCTACACCTTC. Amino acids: CSVDRAEFNYGYTF. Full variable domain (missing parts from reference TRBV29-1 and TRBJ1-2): SAVISQKPSRDICQRGTSLTIQCQVDSQVTMMFWYRQQPGQSLTLIATANQGSEATYESGFVIDKFPISRPNLTFSTLTVSNMSPEDSSIYLCSVDRAEFNYGYTFGSGTRLTVV.

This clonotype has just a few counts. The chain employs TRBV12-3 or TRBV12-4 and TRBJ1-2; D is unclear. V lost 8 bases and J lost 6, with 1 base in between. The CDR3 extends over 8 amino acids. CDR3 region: CASDGYTF. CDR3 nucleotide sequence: TGTGCCAGCGATGGCTACACCTTC.

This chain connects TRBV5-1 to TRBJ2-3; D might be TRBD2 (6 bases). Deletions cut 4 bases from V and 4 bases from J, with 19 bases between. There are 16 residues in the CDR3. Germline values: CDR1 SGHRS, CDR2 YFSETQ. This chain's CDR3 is CASSPGRAASADTQYF. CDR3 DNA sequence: TGCGCCAGCAGCCCCGGACGTGCCGCTAGCGCAGATACGCAGTATTTT.

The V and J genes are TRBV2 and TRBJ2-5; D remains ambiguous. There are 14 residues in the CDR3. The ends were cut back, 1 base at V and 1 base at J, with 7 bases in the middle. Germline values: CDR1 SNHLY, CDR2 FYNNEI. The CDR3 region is CASSEDPIQETQYF. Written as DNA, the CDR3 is TGTGCCAGCAGTGAAGATCCGATCCAAGAGACCCAGTACTTC.

The CDR3 here is CASSLRGVRVARNEQFF. The CDR3 coding sequence is TGTGCCAGCAGCTTAAGGGGTGTACGGGTAGCGCGGAATGAGCAGTTCTTC. V is TRBV7-3 and J is TRBJ2-1, with a weak D call TRBD2 (5 bases). The CDR3 runs 17 residues. V lost 1 base to trimming and J lost 7 bases, with 20 bases between them. Germline V gene lookup returns CDR1 SGHTA and CDR2 FQGTGA. Together with reference TRBV7-3 and TRBJ2-1, the CDR3 gives the full variable domain: GAGVSQTPSNKVTEKGKYVELRCDPISGHTALYWYRQSLGQGPEFLIYFQGTGAADDSGLPNDRFFAVRPEGSVSTLKIQRTERGDSAVYLCASSLRGVRVARNEQFFGPGTRLTVL.

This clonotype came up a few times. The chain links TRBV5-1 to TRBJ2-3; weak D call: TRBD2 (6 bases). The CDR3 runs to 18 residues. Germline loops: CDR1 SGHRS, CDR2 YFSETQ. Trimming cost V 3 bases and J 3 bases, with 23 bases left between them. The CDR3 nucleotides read TGCGCCAGCAGCTCTGCTTTGGGGGGATCAAGTAGGACAGATACGCAGTATTTT. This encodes CASSSALGGSSRTDTQYF.